Below are 18 T cell receptor beta chains sequenced from a single sample in a study of shared clonotypes between healthy human individuals. Libraries were prepared by immunoSEQ multiplex PCR; TCRdb keeps only in-frame clonotypes and omits some of them. The sample carries roughly 2 million clones, almost 96% recorded once. Sequences were obtained from naive CD4+ T cells sorted from blood. The sample's subset: CD45RA+ positively selected. Receptor source: a man in his late teens or twenties in good health.

This clone was seen once. This chain links TRBV11-2 with TRBJ2-7, with D perhaps TRBD2 (6 bases). The CDR3 is 14 amino acids. Germline lookup yields CDR1 SGHAT and CDR2 FQNNGV. V lost 1 base and J lost 3, with 10 bases in between. CDR3 in amino acids: CASSLGLGLYEQYF. The DNA of the CDR3 is TGTGCCAGCAGCTTAGGATTGGGACTCTACGAGCAGTACTTC.

This chain links TRBV28 with TRBJ2-7; perhaps TRBD2 as D (5 bases). Trimming stripped 7 bases from V and 3 bases from J, with 10 bases between. This CDR3 comprises 12 residues. Germline lookup yields CDR1 MDHEN and CDR2 SYDVKM. The CDR3 bases are TGTGCCAGCAAGGCGGGTCGCTACGAGCAGTACTTC. It codes for CASKAGRYEQYF.

This chain joins TRBV10-3 and TRBJ1-2; 7 nucleotides match TRBD1. Germline V gene data show CDR1 as ENHRY and CDR2 as SYGVKD. Trimming took 5 bases from V and 4 from J; bases not matched to a gene: 7. The CDR3 sequence is 14 residues long. CDR3 region: CAISFDRVGYGYTF. CDR3 sequence (DNA): TGTGCCATCAGTTTCGACAGGGTTGGCTATGGCTACACCTTC.

This chain uses TRBV9 with TRBJ2-5, with TRBD1 identical over 8 bases. The V segment lost 4 bases and the J segment 5 bases; nucleotides outside the gene matches: 13. The CDR3 runs to 16 residues. CDR1 SGDLS and CDR2 YYNGEE come from the germline V gene. The CDR3 region is CASSLSTGEFRETQYF. In DNA, the CDR3 is TGTGCCAGCAGCCTATCGACAGGGGAGTTCCGGGAGACCCAGTACTTC.

The V call is TRBV18, the J call TRBJ1-5, with TRBD1 matching over 8 bases. The CDR3 is 17 residues long. V shed 3 bases, J shed 1 base, and the junction held 8 bases outside the gene matches. CDR1 KGHSH and CDR2 LQKENI come from the germline V gene. CDR3 coding DNA: TGTGCCAGCTCACCGGCCGGGACAGGATCCAGCAATCAGCCCCAGCATTTT. As protein: CASSPAGTGSSNQPQHF.

The V call is TRBV2, the J call TRBJ2-2, with D unclear. The germline V gene encodes CDR1 SNHLY and CDR2 FYNNEI. Trimming left V 3 bases short and J 4 bases short, with 12 bases between. The CDR3 sequence is 15 residues long. CDR3 bases: TGTGCCAGCAGTGACATCATTTGGGGCACCGGGGAGCTGTTTTTT. Translating it yields CASSDIIWGTGELFF.

The CDR3 sequence is CASSLGGRTNEKLFF. CDR3 DNA sequence: TGTGCCAGCAGCTTAGGTGGCAGAACTAATGAAAAACTGTTTTTT. The chain couples TRBV7-2 to TRBJ1-4; D is undetermined. V gave up 1 base and J gave up 1 base, with 7 bases separating them. This CDR3 spans 15 amino acids. CDR1 and CDR2 from the germline V gene are SGHTA and FQGNSA.

The V gene is TRBV7-9, the J gene TRBJ2-7, with a weak D call TRBD1 (6 bases). V shed 5 bases and J shed 2 bases, with 10 bases lying between them. Germline CDR1 and CDR2: SEHNR and FQNEAQ (reference sequence). The CDR3 spans 13 residues. The CDR3 nucleotides are TGTGCCAGCAGCGCCTCAGGGGCCTACGAGCAGTACTTC. As protein: CASSASGAYEQYF.

Comment on this clone: Since no conserved phenylalanine or tryptophan closes the CDR3, a read error is the likely cause. The DNA is omitted, as the CDR3 cannot be located on it reliably, and the CDR3 follows TCRdb's listing. The CDR3 here is CASSYRLRYDGDTRL. This chain uses TRBV6-5 with TRBJ1-6; the listed D gene, TRBD1, was not tested against the DNA. Including both end residues, the CDR3 is 15 amino acids long. The V gene's germline CDR1 is MNHEY and CDR2 SVGAGI.

The chain uses TRBV2 and TRBJ2-1, with 9 bases fitting TRBD2. Looked up from germline, CDR1 is SNHLY and CDR2 is FYNNEI. After removal of 11 bases from V and 4 bases from J, the junction contained 21 bases not matched to a gene. There are 18 residues in the CDR3. This CDR3 reads CAGKGGRFGLAGYNEQFF. CDR3 sequence (DNA): TGTGCCGGAAAGGGGGGGCGCTTCGGGCTAGCGGGATACAATGAGCAGTTCTTC. The full variable domain, in which reference TRBV2 and TRBJ2-1 provide the parts outside the CDR3, is EPEVTQTPSHQVTQMGQEVILRCVPISNHLYFYWYRQILGQKVEFLVSFYNNEISEKSEIFDDQFSVERPDGSNFTLKIRSTKLEDSAMYFCAGKGGRFGLAGYNEQFFGPGTRLTVL.

This clone appeared once. V and J are TRBV5-4 and TRBJ1-1, with a weak D call TRBD1 (6 bases). Trimming removed 5 bases from V and 0 bases from J, with 14 bases in between. The CDR3 has 15 residues. The germline gives CDR1 SGHNT, CDR2 YYREEE (reference sequence). The CDR3 bases are TGTGCCAGCAGTCGCGGGGACACAATGAACACTGAAGCTTTCTTT. This sequence encodes CASSRGDTMNTEAFF.

As DNA, the CDR3 is TGCGCCAGCAGCCAAGATCTCCTAGCGGGGATGAGCACAGATACGCAGTATTTT. Protein product: CASSQDLLAGMSTDTQYF. This chain joins TRBV4-1 and TRBJ2-3, with 9 bases fitting TRBD2. The ends lost 0 bases at V and 0 bases at J; junction bases unmatched: 7. The CDR3 has 18 residues. Germline values: CDR1 MGHRA, CDR2 YSYEKL.

About this clone itself: Additional DNA sequences in this sample encode the identical CDR3. The chain links TRBV2 to TRBJ2-3; D tentatively fits TRBD1 or TRBD2 (5 bases each). Germline V gene lookup returns CDR1 SNHLY and CDR2 FYNNEI. The V gene lost 5 bases and the J gene lost 3 bases, with 12 bases spanning the gap. The CDR3 is 14 amino acids. The CDR3 reads CASSTGTVTDTQYF. In DNA, the CDR3 is TGTGCCAGCAGTACCGGGACCGTTACAGATACGCAGTATTTT.

The chain employs TRBV2 and TRBJ1-2; D may be TRBD1 (6 bases). V lost 5 bases and J lost 5, with 15 bases in between. CDR1 is SNHLY and CDR2 is FYNNEI in the germline V gene. The CDR3 has 14 amino acids. The CDR3 spells CASSLRTVRYGYTF. CDR3 in DNA: TGTGCCAGCAGTTTGAGGACAGTTCGTTATGGCTACACCTTC.

The J gene is TRBJ1-2, the V gene TRBV11-2; the D gene is possibly TRBD1 (5 bases). The CDR3 contains 15 residues. The germline V and J ends were trimmed by 8 bases and 4 bases, with 20 bases remaining between them. The germline gives CDR1 SGHAT, CDR2 FQNNGV. The CDR3 protein is CASQSLRDPPYGYTF. CDR3 in DNA: TGTGCCAGCCAATCCCTGAGGGACCCTCCCTATGGCTACACCTTC.

This chain joins TRBV10-3 and TRBJ2-3; no clear D gene. This CDR3 spans 14 amino acids. V lost 3 bases to trimming and J lost 4 bases, with 11 bases between them. In germline, CDR1 is ENHRY, CDR2 SYGVKD. DNA of the CDR3: TGTGCCATCAGTGATAACTCCTCTCCAGATACGCAGTATTTT. Protein product: CAISDNSSPDTQYF.

The sample holds one count of this clone. V and J are TRBV7-6 and TRBJ1-6, with D tentatively TRBD1 (5 bases). V lost 1 base and J 18 bases, leaving 13 bases between the germline ends. Germline CDR1 is SGHVS and CDR2 is FNYEAQ. This CDR3 has 12 amino acids. CDR3 amino acids: CASSLGGGAHHF. CDR3 coding DNA: TGTGCCAGCAGCTTAGGCGGAGGGGCCCACCACTTT.

This rearrangement joins TRBV27 to TRBJ2-7; TRBD2 agrees at 9 bases. The length of the CDR3 is 14 residues. Germline lookup yields CDR1 MNHEY and CDR2 SMNVEV (reference sequence). Trimming cost V 3 bases and J 5 bases; bases outside gene matches: 5. CDR3 protein: CASSFLAGINEQYF. CDR3 nucleotide sequence: TGTGCCAGCAGTTTCCTAGCGGGGATCAACGAGCAGTACTTC.